A selection of T cell receptor beta chains follows, all from one sample in a study of Graves' ophthalmopathy and Graves' hyperthyroidism. MiXCR, applied by TCRdb to the multiplex PCR reads, yields one record per CDR3 protein. The table has approximately 160,000 distinct CDR3 sequences, less than 45% seen once. Input material: peripheral blood. The receptors come from a woman in her thirties or forties with Graves' ophthalmopathy. Both conserved end residues are part of each CDR3. Fields, in order: clone size, J gene, V gene, D gene, CDR3 DNA, CDR3 protein. The D gene is left open where the match is weak. Some rows mark clone size as missing; the rest say once, few, many or name a class of expanded clone.

>NA|TRBJ1-3|TRBV7-9|NA
TGTGCCAGCAGCTTGAGGGACCGAGGAAACACCATATATTTT
CASSLRDRGNTIYF
>many|TRBJ1-2|TRBV5-1|NA
TGCGCCAGCAGCTTGGCTTCAGGTCCGTATGGCTACACCTTC
CASSLASGPYGYTF
>NA|TRBJ1-6|TRBV7-2|NA
TGTGCCAGCAGCTTTTCTAATTCACCCCTCCACTTT
CASSFSNSPLHF
>NA|TRBJ2-7|TRBV12-3/TRBV12-4|TRBD1
TGTGCCAGCAGTGGAGGGACAGGGGCCTACGAGCAGTACTTC
CASSGGTGAYEQYF
>few|TRBJ1-1|TRBV7-6|NA
TGTGCCAGCAGCCGGCGACTGGAAACTGAAGCTTTCTTT
CASSRRLETEAFF
>many|TRBJ1-3|TRBV7-2|NA
TGTGCCAGCAGCTTAACGACAGTTGGAAACACCATATATTTT
CASSLTTVGNTIYF
>NA|TRBJ2-2|TRBV20-1|NA
TGCAGTGCTAGAGAGGGTATCGGGGAGCTGTTTTTT
CSAREGIGELFF
>few|TRBJ1-1|TRBV12-3/TRBV12-4|TRBD1
TGTGCCAGCAGTTTACAGGGGGCGAGGGCTGAAGCTTTCTTT
CASSLQGARAEAFF
>NA|TRBJ1-3|TRBV11-2|NA
TGTGCCAGCGGCACCCGACCGAAGATAGTCTCTGGAAACACCATATATTTT
CASGTRPKIVSGNTIYF
>many|TRBJ1-2|TRBV11-2|NA
TGTGCCAGCAGTAAAGGGCAGGGGTTCTATGGCTACACCTTC
CASSKGQGFYGYTF
>NA|TRBJ2-5|TRBV10-1|TRBD2
TGCGCCAGCAGTGCGGCTAGCGGGGACCAAGAGACCCAGTACTTC
CASSAASGDQETQYF
>many|TRBJ1-2|TRBV30|NA
TGTGCCTGGCACAGGGCCTATGGCTACACCTTC
CAWHRAYGYTF
>NA|TRBJ2-2|TRBV28|TRBD2
TGTGCCAGCCACTCCACTAGCGGGACCGGGGAGCTGTTTTTT
CASHSTSGTGELFF
>many|TRBJ2-7|TRBV19|NA
TGTGCCAGTAGTACGGACAGAGCTGGGGAGCAGTACTTC
CASSTDRAGEQYF
>many|TRBJ1-1|TRBV28|NA
TGTGCCAGCAGATTACTAAAAACTGAAGCTTTCTTT
CASRLLKTEAFF
>many|TRBJ2-5|TRBV5-4|NA
TGTGCCAGCAGCTTGGGGGGGACCCATCGGACCCAGTACTTC
CASSLGGTHRTQYF
>NA|TRBJ1-1|TRBV11-2|NA
TGTGCCAGCAGCTTTTATCCCGGGCACAGAATGAACACTGAAGCTTTCTTT
CASSFYPGHRMNTEAFF
>NA|TRBJ2-7|TRBV6-1|NA
TGTGCCAGCAAAATTGCGGCGGAACCCTACGAGCAGTACTTC
CASKIAAEPYEQYF
>NA|TRBJ1-1|TRBV6-1|TRBD1
TGTGCCAGCAGTGGGGACAGTCGGACTGAAGCTTTCTTT
CASSGDSRTEAFF
>NA|TRBJ2-5|TRBV12-3/TRBV12-4|NA
TGTGCCAGCAGTCCCTTCGGTGGTAAGGAAGAGACCCAGTACTTC
CASSPFGGKEETQYF
>many|TRBJ2-7|TRBV6-1|NA
TGTGCCAGCAACCCGGTGGCAGTGGCCCACGAGCAGTACTTC
CASNPVAVAHEQYF
>many|TRBJ2-7|TRBV19|TRBD1
TGTGCCAGTACCCCGACAGGGTTGAACGAGCAGTACTTC
CASTPTGLNEQYF
>many|TRBJ1-1|TRBV28|NA
TGTGCCAGCAGTTTATCGGGGGTGTTGGCTGAAGCTTTCTTT
CASSLSGVLAEAFF
>NA|TRBJ1-2|TRBV6-5|NA
TGTGCCAGCAGTTACTTCTCAGGGTCCGGGAGCTATGGCTACACCTTC
CASSYFSGSGSYGYTF
>many|TRBJ2-2|TRBV27|NA
TGTGCCAGCAGTTTAGGATTGGGGACCGGGGAGCTGTTTTTT
CASSLGLGTGELFF
>NA|TRBJ2-7|TRBV2|NA
TGTGCCAGCAGGTCGACCTTAAGCTCCTACGAGCAGTACTTC
CASRSTLSSYEQYF
>NA|TRBJ1-5|TRBV6-2/TRBV6-3|TRBD1
TGTGCCAGCAGTTTATCGACAGGGGCCCGTCAGCCCCAGCATTTT
CASSLSTGARQPQHF
>NA|TRBJ1-1|TRBV6-2/TRBV6-3|NA
TGTGCCAGCGGCTACAGGTTCATGAACACTGAAGCTTTCTTT
CASGYRFMNTEAFF
>NA|TRBJ2-2|TRBV12-3/TRBV12-4|TRBD1
TGTGCCAGCAGTTTCGGGACAGCCACCGGGGAGCTGTTTTTT
CASSFGTATGELFF
>NA|TRBJ2-2|TRBV6-2/TRBV6-3|TRBD1
TGTGCCAGCAGAGGACAGGACACCGGGGAGCTGTTTTTT
CASRGQDTGELFF